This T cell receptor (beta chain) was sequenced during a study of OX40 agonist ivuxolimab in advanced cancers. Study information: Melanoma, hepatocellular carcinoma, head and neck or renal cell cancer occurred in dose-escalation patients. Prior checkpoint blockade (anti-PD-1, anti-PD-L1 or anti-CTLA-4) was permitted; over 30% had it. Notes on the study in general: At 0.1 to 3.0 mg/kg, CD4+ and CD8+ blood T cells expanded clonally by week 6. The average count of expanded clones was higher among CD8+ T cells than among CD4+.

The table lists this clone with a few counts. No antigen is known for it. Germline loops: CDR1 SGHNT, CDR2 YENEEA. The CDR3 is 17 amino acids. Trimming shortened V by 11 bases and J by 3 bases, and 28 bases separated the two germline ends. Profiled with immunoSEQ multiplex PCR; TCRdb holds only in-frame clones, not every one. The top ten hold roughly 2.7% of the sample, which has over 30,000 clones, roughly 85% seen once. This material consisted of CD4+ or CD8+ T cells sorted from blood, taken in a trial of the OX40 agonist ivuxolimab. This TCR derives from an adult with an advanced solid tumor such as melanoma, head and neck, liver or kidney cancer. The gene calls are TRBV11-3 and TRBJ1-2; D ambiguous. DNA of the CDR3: TGTGCCCCACGAAAGCACTTCGGGCAGATCCATGACTATGGCTACACCTTC. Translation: CAPRKHFGQIHDYGYTF.